This TCR beta chain is drawn from a study of Tregs in tolerant kidney transplant recipients (dated by TCRdb to the late 2010s). The study in broad terms: The study applied TCRbeta sequencing to find donor-specific regulatory T cells before combined kidney and bone marrow transplantation and then followed those same cells after transplant. The research as a whole found: Because the PCR primers were changed over time for some patients, nucleotide-level comparison could not be performed across the samples from those patients. Donor-specific Treg expansion exceeded global Treg expansion in tolerant patients, suggesting antigen-driven rather than nonspecific expansion. The study was limited by small patient numbers, and the findings need validation in larger populations and under other immunosuppression protocols. Biological reproducibility was not examined directly, but technical replication error appeared to be minimal. Expanding Tregs with activated donor B cells appeared to identify the most biologically relevant and donor-specific TCRbeta repertoire.

The CDR3 contains 12 residues, cysteine and phenylalanine counted. Only CDR3 DNA remains: 36 bases, in frame from the first base. CDR1 and CDR2 were assigned from the germline V gene as SNHLY and FYNNEI. V sheds 7 bases and J sheds 5 bases, leaving 11 bases between their ends. As concerns this clone: This clone's antigen is unknown. Nothing much larger sits one base from this clone, and base qualities are not available.

For TCRbeta CDR3 sequencing, genomic DNA was extracted from sorted cells using the QIAGEN DNeasy Blood and Tissue Kit. High-throughput TCRbeta CDR3 sequencing, which included PCR amplification with bias correction and internal controls, was done commercially through immunoSEQ. From the authors' description of their analysis: Unique productive TCRbeta sequences were defined by CDR3 nucleotide sequence where primers matched, and otherwise by CDR3 amino acid sequence together with Vbeta and Jbeta genes. As a correction for sorting error, sequences shared between sorted populations at a frequency ratio of 2:1 or less were discarded, and the remaining shared sequences were assigned to the higher population. Sequences were defined as donor-reactive when expanded at least 5-fold in CFSE-low cells versus unstimulated cells and present at a frequency of at least 0.01% in CFSE-low cells. Jensen-Shannon divergence calculated on the top 100 TCRbeta sequences ranked by frequency was used to measure repertoire divergence. For any sample with multiple sequencing runs, sorting error was corrected in each run separately before the runs were pooled. TCRdb took over this immuneACCESS table, retaining in-frame rearrangements with V and J assigned. Such tables are incomplete; in checked studies, under half of the missing clones stem from an unresolved V gene, and the remainder is unexplained. D and trimming were read from the DNA, whereas the V and J calls and clone size are those reported in that table. This sample comprises tens of thousands of clones, around nine tenths of them detected only once. The leading ten clones occupy around 1.5% of the sample.

Transplants used related donors with nonmyeloablative bone marrow transplantation; mixed chimerism was transient in the human trials. Thawed PBMCs were FACS-sorted into unstimulated Tregs (CD4+CD25+CD127-), CD4+ non-Tregs (CD4+CD25-), CD4 cells and CD8 cells. Patients were several combined kidney and bone marrow transplant recipients from the ITN036ST trial, and only these trial subjects had samples available. Healthy control blood was separated into PBMCs by Ficoll density gradient and cryopreserved, and patient PBMCs were collected both before and after transplant. The specimen comprised CD4+ T cells from blood (PBMCs), sampled 24 months after the transplant. The chain couples TRBV2 to TRBJ2-5, and perhaps TRBD2 as D gene, on 7 matching bases. This TCR derives from a human patient who received a combined kidney and bone marrow transplant. In transplant recipients, some T cells may be of donor rather than host origin. The sequenced DNA: TGTGCCAGCACGGGGGGCGGGGAGACCCAGTACTTC. Its coded protein is CASTGGGETQYF.